The 18 T cell receptor beta chains presented below share a single source sample, sequenced in a study of T-cell reconstitution after alpha-beta-depleted transplantation in children. Molecular barcoding with unique molecular identifiers was used for the TCRbeta library. In TCRdb, the PCR reads were re-called with MiXCR into one record per CDR3 protein. The repertoire includes fewer than 400,000 distinct CDR3 sequences, approximately 20% of them detected once, and 11% sits in the top ten. The sequencing here drew on PBMCs, mostly from graft donor cells, taken 180 days after TCRalphabeta/CD19-depleted stem cell transplant. These TCRs come from a male patient between 10 and 17 years old who had a stem cell transplant for acute lymphoblastic leukemia, so the T cells may come from the graft donor.

The table lists this clonotype with a few counts. The chain employs TRBV5-1 and TRBJ2-2, with unresolved D. Trimming cost V 0 bases and J 1 base, with 4 bases left between them. CDR1 and CDR2 from the germline V gene are SGHRS and YFSETQ. This CDR3 comprises 14 residues. Here the CDR3 reads CASSLVQNTGELFF. Written as DNA, the CDR3 is TGCGCCAGCAGCTTGGTGCAGAACACCGGGGAGCTGTTTTTT. Full variable domain (remainder filled in from reference TRBV5-1 and TRBJ2-2): KAGVTQTPRYLIKTRGQQVTLSCSPISGHRSVSWYQQTPGQGLQFLFEYFSETQRNKGNFPGRFSGRQFSNSRSEMNVSTLELGDSALYLCASSLVQNTGELFFGEGSRLTVL.

Only a few counts were recorded for this clonotype. V gene TRBV12-3 or TRBV12-4 combines with J gene TRBJ1-5, with TRBD1 as a possible D gene (5 bases). The length of the CDR3 is 15 residues. With 6 bases removed from V and 3 bases from J, the gap between germline ends came to 15 bases. CDR3 nucleotide sequence: TGTGCCAGCAGCCCGGGAGGGGTTTTCAATCAGCCCCAGCATTTT. Encoded protein: CASSPGGVFNQPQHF.

This clonotype was counted between two and nine times. The J gene is TRBJ2-1, the V gene TRBV5-1; D uncertain. The length of the CDR3 is 16 residues. The V end lost 0 bases, the J end lost 3 bases, and 13 bases lay between the germline ends. Germline loops: CDR1 SGHRS, CDR2 YFSETQ. CDR3 amino acids: CASSLVPAEDYNEQFF. DNA of the CDR3: TGCGCCAGCAGCTTGGTGCCCGCCGAGGACTACAATGAGCAGTTCTTC. Filled out from reference TRBV5-1 and TRBJ2-1, the complete variable domain reads KAGVTQTPRYLIKTRGQQVTLSCSPISGHRSVSWYQQTPGQGLQFLFEYFSETQRNKGNFPGRFSGRQFSNSRSEMNVSTLELGDSALYLCASSLVPAEDYNEQFFGPGTRLTVL.

V is TRBV3-1 and J is TRBJ1-5; 8 nucleotides align to TRBD1. Germline V CDR1 and CDR2: LGHDT, YNNKEL (reference sequence). There are 18 residues in the CDR3. Trimming took 0 bases from V and 0 from J; bases not matched to a gene: 7. The CDR3 DNA is TGTGCCAGCAGCCAAGAAGCACAGGGGGGTGATAGCAATCAGCCCCAGCATTTT. It encodes CASSQEAQGGDSNQPQHF.

This clonotype was recorded a few times. The rearrangement joins TRBV28 to TRBJ2-7; D might be TRBD2 (5 bases). The CDR3 spans 13 residues. The V gene lost 9 bases and the J gene lost 2 bases, with 14 bases spanning the gap. Germline loops: CDR1 MDHEN, CDR2 SYDVKM. The CDR3, as DNA: TGTGCCAGTACGGGATTCTCGGCCTACGAGCAGTACTTC. Protein sequence: CASTGFSAYEQYF.

This clonotype was counted between two and nine times. The chain is built from TRBV27 and TRBJ2-7; perhaps TRBD2 as D (5 bases). V dropped 3 bases and J dropped 4 bases, with 10 bases sitting between them. The CDR3 is made up of 13 amino acids. CDR1 MNHEY and CDR2 SMNVEV come from the germline V gene (reference sequence). CDR3 sequence reads: CASSLGREYEQYF. The CDR3 DNA is TGTGCCAGCAGTTTGGGTAGGGAGTACGAGCAGTACTTC.

This clonotype was found a few times. V gene TRBV29-1 combines with J gene TRBJ2-5; 8 bases line up with TRBD1. Germline trimming cut 4 bases from V and 7 bases from J; bases unmatched to any gene: 8. This CDR3 comprises 13 residues. Looked up from germline, CDR1 is SQVTM and CDR2 is ANQGSEA. The CDR3 DNA reads as TGCAGCGTTGGGTCTGGACAGGGTCCGACCCAGTACTTC. It encodes CSVGSGQGPTQYF.

This clonotype was counted a few times. The genes are TRBV20-1 and TRBJ2-7; 13 bases are a match to TRBD2. Germline-derived CDR1 and CDR2 are DFQATT and SNEGSKA (reference sequence). The CDR3 spans 17 residues. J gave up 0 bases and V 0 bases, and 5 bases lay outside the gene matches. As DNA, the CDR3 is TGCAGTGCTAGAGATCTACTAGCGGGAGGGAGCTCCTACGAGCAGTACTTC. Translated, it gives CSARDLLAGGSSYEQYF.

This sequence joins TRBV11-1 and TRBJ1-2, with D possibly TRBD1 on 5 matching bases. Germline assignment: CDR1 SGHAT and CDR2 FQDESV (reference sequence). The CDR3 runs to 18 residues. The V and J ends lost 2 bases and 4 bases respectively, with 23 bases between them. For the CDR3, the DNA is TGTGCCAGCAGCTTAACCGAACTCCAGGGCTCTGAGTCCTATGGCTACACCTTC. Residues: CASSLTELQGSESYGYTF.

The chain recombines TRBV5-6 with TRBJ2-3; D is uncertain. V shed 1 base and J shed 6 bases, with 12 bases lying between them. In germline, CDR1 is SGHDT, CDR2 YYEEEE. This CDR3 is built from 14 residues. CDR3 nucleotides: TGTGCCAGCAGCTTGAGGCACTTGGGGGATACGCAGTATTTT. Amino acids: CASSLRHLGDTQYF.

In its sample, this clonotype was seen a few times. J is TRBJ1-2 and V is TRBV5-1; 7 bases fit TRBD1. The CDR3 is 14 residues long. Losses at the gene ends were 4 bases for V and 6 bases for J; bases not matched to a gene: 9. CDR1 and CDR2 from the germline V gene are SGHRS and YFSETQ. The CDR3 is CASSPRQGYDGYTF. In DNA, the CDR3 is TGCGCCAGCAGCCCCCGACAGGGATACGATGGCTACACCTTC. The full variable domain, with the rest looked up from reference TRBV5-1 and TRBJ1-2, is KAGVTQTPRYLIKTRGQQVTLSCSPISGHRSVSWYQQTPGQGLQFLFEYFSETQRNKGNFPGRFSGRQFSNSRSEMNVSTLELGDSALYLCASSPRQGYDGYTFGSGTRLTVV.

This clonotype was counted only a few times. The chain employs TRBV13 and TRBJ2-7, with 14 nucleotides matching TRBD2. Germline loops: CDR1 PRHDT, CDR2 FYEKMQ (reference sequence). The CDR3 is 15 amino acids. V shed 5 bases, J shed 5 bases, and the junction held 5 bases outside the gene matches. CDR3 in amino acids: CASSRGLAGENEQYF. The CDR3 DNA reads TGTGCCAGCAGCCGGGGACTAGCGGGAGAAAACGAGCAGTACTTC.

This clonotype has just a few counts. The rearrangement links TRBV2 to TRBJ2-7; D call uncertain. Germline-derived CDR1 and CDR2 are SNHLY and FYNNEI. V lost 7 bases and J lost 6, with 13 bases in between. There are 12 residues in the CDR3. In DNA form, the CDR3 reads TGTGCCAGCACTTACTTAGTGGGCGAGCAGTACTTC. Amino acid sequence: CASTYLVGEQYF.

This clonotype was found a few times. V and J are TRBV9 and TRBJ2-7; D is unresolved. This CDR3 comprises 14 residues. CDR1 is SGDLS and CDR2 is YYNGEE in the germline V gene. Between the trimmed V and J ends, which lost 0 bases and 0 bases, there was a span of 7 bases. This CDR3 is CASSVVATSYEQYF. CDR3 nucleotides: TGTGCCAGCAGCGTAGTCGCGACCTCCTACGAGCAGTACTTC.

The table lists this clonotype with a count of one. Relative to the germline gene, one junction end is altered; a read error may explain this. The genes are TRBV9 and TRBJ2-5, with TRBD2 matching 12 bases. CDR1 SGDLS and CDR2 YYNGEE come from the germline V gene. The CDR3 sequence is 19 residues long. This CDR3 reads CASSVATPTSGSHQENQYF. CDR3 nucleotide sequence: TGTGCCAGCAGCGTAGCTACCCCGACTAGCGGGAGTCACCAAGAGAACCAGTACTTC.

The rearrangement links TRBV7-9 to TRBJ2-2; 10 bases match TRBD1. Losses at the gene ends were 0 bases for V and 4 bases for J; bases not matched to a gene: 5. This CDR3 comprises 17 residues. Germline assignment: CDR1 SEHNR and CDR2 FQNEAQ (reference sequence). The DNA of the CDR3 is TGTGCCAGCAGCTTAGCGGCGACAGGGGGCGGCACCGGGGAGCTGTTTTTT. Translated, it gives CASSLAATGGGTGELFF.

The chain recombines TRBV28 with TRBJ2-1; 11 bases agree with TRBD2. Germline assignment: CDR1 MDHEN and CDR2 SYDVKM. The V and J ends lost 3 bases and 5 bases, in that order; junction bases with no gene match: 3. This CDR3 is 15 amino acids long. The CDR3 DNA sequence: TGTGCCAGCAGTTTTGTAGCGGGAGGGGACAATGAGCAGTTCTTC. Amino acid sequence: CASSFVAGGDNEQFF.

V and J are TRBV19 and TRBJ2-3, with D unresolved. Germline values: CDR1 LNHDA, CDR2 SQIVND (reference sequence). V dropped 1 base and J dropped 0 bases, with 8 bases sitting between them. The CDR3 is made up of 15 amino acids. The CDR3 spells CASSIGPTSTDTQYF. CDR3 DNA: TGTGCCAGTAGTATAGGACCGACTAGCACAGATACGCAGTATTTT. The whole variable domain, remainder taken from reference TRBV19 and TRBJ2-3, is DGGITQSPKYLFRKEGQNVTLSCEQNLNHDAMYWYRQDPGQGLRLIYYSQIVNDFQKGDIAEGYSVSREKKESFPLTVTSAQKNPTAFYLCASSIGPTSTDTQYFGPGTRLTVL.